This T cell receptor (beta chain) stems from a study of blood T cells in healthy people across ages. With a J-beta primer mix and a sample-barcoded 5' primer, a second PCR ran roughly 6 to 11 cycles. One entry per CDR3 protein, called by TCRdb with MiXCR from the 5' RACE reads. This sample has approximately 1.5 million distinct CDR3 sequences; 42% occur once, and the top ten carry about 4%. Germline CDR1 reads KGHDR; CDR2 reads SFDVKD. V was pared by 2 bases and J by 7 bases, with 10 bases between. This CDR3 is built from 14 residues. The study, taken as a whole, reports: CMV status of donors was not determined, possibly confounding expanded clonotype changes.

Total RNA was isolated from each sample in quantities of at least 5 micrograms. As regards this clonotype: No antigen is known for it.

The V call is TRBV24-1, the J call TRBJ1-4; D not resolved. What was sequenced was blood. This clonotype was obtained from a young woman in good health. Here the CDR3 DNA reads TGTGCCACCAGTGATTCGGCTCTAAGTGAAAAACTGTTTTTT. It encodes CATSDSALSEKLFF.